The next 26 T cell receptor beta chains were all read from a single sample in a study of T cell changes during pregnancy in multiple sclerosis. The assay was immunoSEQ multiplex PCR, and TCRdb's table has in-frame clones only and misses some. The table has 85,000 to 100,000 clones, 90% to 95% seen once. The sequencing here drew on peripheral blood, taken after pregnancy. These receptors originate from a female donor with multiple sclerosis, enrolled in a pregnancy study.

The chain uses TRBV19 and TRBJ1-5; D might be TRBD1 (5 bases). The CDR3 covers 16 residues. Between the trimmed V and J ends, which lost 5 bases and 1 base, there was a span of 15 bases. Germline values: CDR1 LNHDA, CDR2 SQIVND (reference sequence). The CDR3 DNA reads TGTGCCAGTAGTCCCCAGGTAGGGGCGAGCAATCAGCCCCAGCATTTT. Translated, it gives CASSPQVGASNQPQHF.

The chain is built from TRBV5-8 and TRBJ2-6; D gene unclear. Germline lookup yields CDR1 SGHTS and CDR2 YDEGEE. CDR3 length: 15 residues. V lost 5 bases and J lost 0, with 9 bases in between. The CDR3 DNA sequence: TGTGCCAGCAGTTCCGACAACTCTGGGGCCAACGTCCTGACTTTC. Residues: CASSSDNSGANVLTF.

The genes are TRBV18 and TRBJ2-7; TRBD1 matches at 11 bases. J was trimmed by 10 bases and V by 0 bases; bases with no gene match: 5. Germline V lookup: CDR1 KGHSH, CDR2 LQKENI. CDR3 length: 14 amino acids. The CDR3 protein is CASSPPGQGGEQYF. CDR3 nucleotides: TGTGCCAGCTCACCACCGGGACAGGGGGGAGAACAGTACTTC.

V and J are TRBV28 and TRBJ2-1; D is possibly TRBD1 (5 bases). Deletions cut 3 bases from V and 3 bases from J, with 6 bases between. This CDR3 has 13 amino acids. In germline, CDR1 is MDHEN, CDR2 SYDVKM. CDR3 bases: TGTGCCAGCAGTTTGGACATCTACAATGAGCAGTTCTTC. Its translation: CASSLDIYNEQFF.

CDR3 sequence: CASSLDPPGELFF. The CDR3, as DNA: TGTGCCAGCAGCTTAGATCCCCCGGGGGAGCTGTTTTTT. V and J are TRBV11-3 and TRBJ2-2; the D is unclear. This CDR3 is 13 amino acids long. Germline V gene sequence: CDR1 SGHNT, CDR2 YENEEA. Trimming left V 0 bases short and J 8 bases short, with 7 bases between.

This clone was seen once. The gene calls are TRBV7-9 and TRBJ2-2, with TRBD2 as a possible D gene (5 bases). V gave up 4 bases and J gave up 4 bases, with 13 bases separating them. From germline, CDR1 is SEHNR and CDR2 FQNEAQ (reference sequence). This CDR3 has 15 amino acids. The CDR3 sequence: CASSSQAAGTGELFF. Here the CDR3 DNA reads TGTGCCAGCAGCTCCCAGGCGGCGGGCACCGGGGAGCTGTTTTTT. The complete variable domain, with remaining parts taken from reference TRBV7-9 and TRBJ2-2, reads DTGVSQNPRHKITKRGQNVTFRCDPISEHNRLYWYRQTLGQGPEFLTYFQNEAQLEKSRLLSDRFSAERPKGSFSTLEIQRTEQGDSAMYLCASSSQAAGTGELFFGEGSRLTVL.

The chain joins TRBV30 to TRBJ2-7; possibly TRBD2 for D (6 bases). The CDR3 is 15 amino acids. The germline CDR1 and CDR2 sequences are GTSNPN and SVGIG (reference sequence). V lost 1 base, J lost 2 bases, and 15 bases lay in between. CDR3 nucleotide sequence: TGTGCCTGGAGTGGGGGGGTTGGAACGACCTACGAGCAGTACTTC. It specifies CAWSGGVGTTYEQYF.

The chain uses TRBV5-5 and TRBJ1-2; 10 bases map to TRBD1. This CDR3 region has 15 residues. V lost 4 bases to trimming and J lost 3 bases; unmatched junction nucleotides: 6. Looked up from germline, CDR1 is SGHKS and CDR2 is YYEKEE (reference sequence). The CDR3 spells CASSDDRGHYYGYTF. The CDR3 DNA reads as TGTGCCAGCAGCGATGACAGGGGGCACTACTATGGCTACACCTTC.

The CDR3 sequence is CATRSTNYGYTF. CDR3 coding DNA: TGTGCCACCCGGAGTACTAACTATGGCTACACCTTC. The rearrangement joins TRBV28 to TRBJ1-2, with D unclear. Germline CDR1 reads MDHEN; CDR2 reads SYDVKM. This CDR3 region has 12 residues. Trimming cost V 10 bases and J 0 bases, with 9 bases left between them.

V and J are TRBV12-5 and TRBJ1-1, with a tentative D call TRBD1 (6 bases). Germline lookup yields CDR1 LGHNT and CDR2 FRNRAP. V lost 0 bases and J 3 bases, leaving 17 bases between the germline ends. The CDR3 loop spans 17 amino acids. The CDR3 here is CASGLVVGRGGDTEAFF. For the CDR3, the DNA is TGTGCTAGTGGTTTGGTAGTTGGCCGGGGGGGCGACACTGAAGCTTTCTTT.

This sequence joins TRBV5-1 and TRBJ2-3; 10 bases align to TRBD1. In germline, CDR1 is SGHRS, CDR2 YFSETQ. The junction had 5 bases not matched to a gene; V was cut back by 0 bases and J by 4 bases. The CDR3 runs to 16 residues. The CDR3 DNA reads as TGCGCCAGCAGCTTGGATCCGGGACAGGGGTCAGATACGCAGTATTTT. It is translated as CASSLDPGQGSDTQYF.

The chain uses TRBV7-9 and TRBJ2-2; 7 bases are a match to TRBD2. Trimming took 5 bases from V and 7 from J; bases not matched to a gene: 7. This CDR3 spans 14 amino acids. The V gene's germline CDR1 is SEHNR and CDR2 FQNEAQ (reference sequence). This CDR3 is CASSPRASGGELFF. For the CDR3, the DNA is TGTGCCAGCAGCCCCCGGGCTAGCGGCGGGGAGCTGTTTTTT. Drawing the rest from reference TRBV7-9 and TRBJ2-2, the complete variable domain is DTGVSQNPRHKITKRGQNVTFRCDPISEHNRLYWYRQTLGQGPEFLTYFQNEAQLEKSRLLSDRFSAERPKGSFSTLEIQRTEQGDSAMYLCASSPRASGGELFFGEGSRLTVL.

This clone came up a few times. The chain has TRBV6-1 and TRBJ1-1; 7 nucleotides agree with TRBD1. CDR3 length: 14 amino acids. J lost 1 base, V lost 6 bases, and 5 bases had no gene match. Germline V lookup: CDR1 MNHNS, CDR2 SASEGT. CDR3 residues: CASSPRTGNTEAFF. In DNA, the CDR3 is TGTGCCAGCAGCCCGCGGACAGGGAACACTGAAGCTTTCTTT.

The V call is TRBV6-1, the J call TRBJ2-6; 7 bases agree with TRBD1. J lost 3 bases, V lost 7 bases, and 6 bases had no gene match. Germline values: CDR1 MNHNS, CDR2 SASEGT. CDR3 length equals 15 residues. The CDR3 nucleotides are TGTGCCAGCATAGGGGGCGCTGGTGGGGCCAACGTCCTGACTTTC. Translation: CASIGGAGGANVLTF.

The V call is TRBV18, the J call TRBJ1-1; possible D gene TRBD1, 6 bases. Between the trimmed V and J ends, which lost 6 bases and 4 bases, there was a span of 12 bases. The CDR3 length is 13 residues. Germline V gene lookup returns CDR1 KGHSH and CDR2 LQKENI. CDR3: CASSATGTTEAFF. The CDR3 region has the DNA TGTGCCAGCTCCGCAACAGGGACCACTGAAGCTTTCTTT.

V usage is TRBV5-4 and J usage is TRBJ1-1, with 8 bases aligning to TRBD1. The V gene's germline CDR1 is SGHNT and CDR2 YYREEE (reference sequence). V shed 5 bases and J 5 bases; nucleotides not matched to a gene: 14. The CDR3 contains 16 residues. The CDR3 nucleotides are TGTGCCAGCAGATCTACACAAGGGACAGGAGGGACTGAAGCTTTCTTT. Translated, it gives CASRSTQGTGGTEAFF.

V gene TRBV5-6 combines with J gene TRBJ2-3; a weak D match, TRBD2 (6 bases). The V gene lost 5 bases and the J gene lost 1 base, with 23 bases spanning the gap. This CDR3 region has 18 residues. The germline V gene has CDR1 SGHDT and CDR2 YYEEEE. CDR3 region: CASRLFDELAGRTDTQYF. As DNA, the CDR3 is TGTGCCAGCAGGCTATTTGACGAATTGGCGGGACGCACAGATACGCAGTATTTT. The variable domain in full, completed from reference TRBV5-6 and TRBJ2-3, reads DAGVTQSPTHLIKTRGQQVTLRCSPKSGHDTVSWYQQALGQGPQFIFQYYEEEERQRGNFPDRFSGHQFPNYSSELNVNALLLGDSALYLCASRLFDELAGRTDTQYFGPGTRLTVL.

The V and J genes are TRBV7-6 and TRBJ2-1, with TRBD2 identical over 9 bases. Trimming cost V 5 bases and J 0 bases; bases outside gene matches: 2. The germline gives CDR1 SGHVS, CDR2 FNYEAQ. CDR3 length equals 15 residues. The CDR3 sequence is CASSRTSASYNEQFF. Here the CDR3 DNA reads TGTGCCAGCAGCCGGACTAGCGCCTCCTACAATGAGCAGTTCTTC. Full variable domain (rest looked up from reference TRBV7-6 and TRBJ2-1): GAGVSQSPRYKVTKRGQDVALRCDPISGHVSLYWYRQALGQGPEFLTYFNYEAQQDKSGLPNDRFSAERPEGSISTLTIQRTEQRDSAMYRCASSRTSASYNEQFFGPGTRLTVL.

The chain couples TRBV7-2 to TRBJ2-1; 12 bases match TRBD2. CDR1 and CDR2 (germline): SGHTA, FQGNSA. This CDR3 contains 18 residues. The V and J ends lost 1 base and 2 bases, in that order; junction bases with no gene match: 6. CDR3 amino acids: CASSLDVTSGRTYNEQFF. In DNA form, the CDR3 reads TGTGCCAGCAGCTTAGACGTTACTAGCGGGAGGACCTACAATGAGCAGTTCTTC.

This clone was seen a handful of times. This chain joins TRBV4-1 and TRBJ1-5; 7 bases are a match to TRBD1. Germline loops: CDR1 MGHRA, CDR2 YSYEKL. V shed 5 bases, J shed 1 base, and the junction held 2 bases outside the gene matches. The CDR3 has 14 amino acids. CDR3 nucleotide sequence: TGCGCCAGCAGCTCGGGACAGAGCAATCAGCCCCAGCATTTT. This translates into CASSSGQSNQPQHF.

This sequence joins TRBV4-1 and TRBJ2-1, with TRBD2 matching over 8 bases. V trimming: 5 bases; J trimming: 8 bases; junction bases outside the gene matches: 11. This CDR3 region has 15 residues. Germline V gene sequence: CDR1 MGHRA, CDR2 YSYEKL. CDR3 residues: CASSTLPGLGDEQFF. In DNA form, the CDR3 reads TGCGCCAGCAGCACCTTGCCGGGACTAGGGGATGAGCAGTTCTTC.

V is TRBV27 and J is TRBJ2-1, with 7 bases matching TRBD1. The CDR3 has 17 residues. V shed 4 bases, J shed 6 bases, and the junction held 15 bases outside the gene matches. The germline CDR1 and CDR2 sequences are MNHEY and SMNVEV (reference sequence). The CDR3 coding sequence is TGTGCCAGCAGTTCCCTCGAAGGGGGCGCGAGGGCCAATGAGCAGTTCTTC. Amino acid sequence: CASSSLEGGARANEQFF.

Here the CDR3 reads CASSPRLAGGWGEQFF. The CDR3 DNA reads TGTGCCAGCAGCCCCCGACTAGCGGGAGGTTGGGGTGAGCAGTTCTTC. The V gene is TRBV9, the J gene TRBJ2-1; 13 positions agree with TRBD2. The trim removed 4 bases at V and 9 bases at J, leaving 10 bases unmatched. The CDR3 has 16 amino acids. Per germline, CDR1 SGDLS and CDR2 YYNGEE.

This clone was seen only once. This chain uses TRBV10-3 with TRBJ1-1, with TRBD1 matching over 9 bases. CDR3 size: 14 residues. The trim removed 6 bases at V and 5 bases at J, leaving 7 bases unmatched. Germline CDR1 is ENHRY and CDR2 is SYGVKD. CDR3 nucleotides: TGTGCCATCAGGGGGACAGGGTGGGATACTGAAGCTTTCTTT. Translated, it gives CAIRGTGWDTEAFF.

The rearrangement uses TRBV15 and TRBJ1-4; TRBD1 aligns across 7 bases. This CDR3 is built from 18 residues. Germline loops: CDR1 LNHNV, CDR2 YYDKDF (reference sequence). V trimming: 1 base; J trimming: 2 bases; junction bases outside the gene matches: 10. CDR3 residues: CATSRVQTGRGTNEKLFF. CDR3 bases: TGTGCCACCAGCAGAGTCCAGACTGGCAGGGGGACTAATGAAAAACTGTTTTTT.

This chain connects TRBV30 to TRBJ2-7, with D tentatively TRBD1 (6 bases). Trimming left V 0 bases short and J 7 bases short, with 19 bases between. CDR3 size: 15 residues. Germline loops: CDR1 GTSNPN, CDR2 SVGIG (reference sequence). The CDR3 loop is CAWSVLGALTEEQYF. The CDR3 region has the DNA TGTGCCTGGAGTGTACTGGGGGCGCTAACGGAAGAGCAGTACTTC. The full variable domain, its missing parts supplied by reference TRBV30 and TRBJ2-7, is SQTIHQWPATLVQPVGSPLSLECTVEGTSNPNLYWYRQAAGRGLQLLFYSVGIGQISSEVPQNLSASRPQDRQFILSSKKLLLSDSGFYLCAWSVLGALTEEQYFGPGTRLTVT.